The 6 T cell receptor beta chains below were found in one sample sequenced in a study of blood T cell repertoires in COVID-19. Libraries were prepared by immunoSEQ multiplex PCR; TCRdb keeps only in-frame clonotypes and omits some of them. The profile shows about 280,000 clones, 80% to 90% of them singletons. The sequencing sample was made of peripheral blood. The receptor source for this set is a man aged 40-55 years with acute or convalescent COVID-19.

The chain is built from TRBV5-1 and TRBJ1-4; D gene uncertain. Germline V CDR1 and CDR2: SGHRS, YFSETQ. The CDR3 totals 15 residues. V was clipped by 5 bases and J by 4 bases, with 15 bases between them. The CDR3 DNA reads TGCGCCAGCAGTAGCGAGTGGGGTTTTAATGAAAAACTGTTTTTT. Translated, it gives CASSSEWGFNEKLFF.

The chain links TRBV6-6 to TRBJ2-7; D possibly corresponds to TRBD2 (5 bases). CDR1 is MNHNY and CDR2 is SVGAGI in the germline V gene (reference sequence). The CDR3 contains 12 residues. Trimming removed 2 bases at V and 5 bases at J, with 7 bases between. As DNA, the CDR3 is TGTGCCAGCAGTTACGGGCGGGACGAGCAGTACTTC. It specifies CASSYGRDEQYF.

This chain connects TRBV5-5 to TRBJ1-1, with TRBD1 matching 8 bases. CDR1 SGHKS and CDR2 YYEKEE come from the germline V gene (reference sequence). CDR3 size: 16 residues. Germline trimming cut 5 bases from V and 4 bases from J; bases unmatched to any gene: 13. The CDR3 protein is CASSGGARGRGTEAFF. The CDR3 region has the DNA TGTGCCAGCAGTGGTGGGGCCAGGGGGCGAGGCACTGAAGCTTTCTTT. Full variable domain (missing parts from reference TRBV5-5 and TRBJ1-1): DAGVTQSPTHLIKTRGQQVTLRCSPISGHKSVSWYQQVLGQGPQFIFQYYEKEERGRGNFPDRFSARQFPNYSSELNVNALLLGDSALYLCASSGGARGRGTEAFFGQGTRLTVV.

The V call is TRBV7-2, the J call TRBJ1-4, with 7 bases lining up with TRBD1. The germline gives CDR1 SGHTA, CDR2 FQGNSA. CDR3 length equals 13 residues. V was clipped by 5 bases and J by 12 bases; unmatched bases: 9. CDR3 loop: CASSRGTDEELFF. In DNA, the CDR3 is TGTGCCAGCAGCCGGGGGACAGATGAGGAACTGTTTTTT.

The rearrangement links TRBV5-1 to TRBJ2-3; TRBD2 matches at 9 bases. The trim removed 0 bases at V and 6 bases at J, leaving 8 bases unmatched. Looked up from germline, CDR1 is SGHRS and CDR2 is YFSETQ. CDR3 length: 16 amino acids. Written as DNA, the CDR3 is TGCGCCAGCAGCTTGGTGGGCGCGGGGGGGCAGGATACGCAGTATTTT. The encoded protein is CASSLVGAGGQDTQYF.

This clone showed up just once. The J gene is TRBJ2-3, the V gene TRBV5-4, with TRBD2 matching 7 bases. CDR3 length: 15 residues. Unmatched junction bases numbered 11, after V lost 4 bases and J lost 6 bases. CDR1 is SGHNT and CDR2 is YYREEE in the germline V gene (reference sequence). The CDR3 region has the DNA TGTGCCAGCAGCCCCCCCGGGGGGATCGGGGATACGCAGTATTTT. Amino acid sequence: CASSPPGGIGDTQYF. Filled out from reference TRBV5-4 and TRBJ2-3, the complete variable domain reads ETGVTQSPTHLIKTRGQQVTLRCSSQSGHNTVSWYQQALGQGPQFIFQYYREEENGRGNFPPRFSGLQFPNYSSELNVNALELDDSALYLCASSPPGGIGDTQYFGPGTRLTVL.